One sample yielded the 29 T cell receptor beta chains listed below, sequenced in a study of blood T cell repertoires in COVID-19. Sequencing was performed with immunoSEQ multiplex PCR; in TCRdb, only in-frame clones are kept and a portion is missing. The sample has about 320,000 clones; 86% are singletons. The source material was peripheral blood. The receptors derive from a woman aged 50 to 65 with acute or convalescent COVID-19.

The chain carries TRBV10-1 and TRBJ2-1; 8 nucleotides align to TRBD2. This CDR3 spans 17 amino acids. CDR1 WNHNN and CDR2 SYGVQD come from the germline V gene (reference sequence). V trimming: 2 bases; J trimming: 4 bases; junction bases outside the gene matches: 10. The CDR3 protein is CASSEVLGLGLYNEQFF. In DNA form, the CDR3 reads TGCGCCAGCAGTGAGGTACTGGGACTAGGGCTTTACAATGAGCAGTTCTTC.

This clone has only one observation. This rearrangement joins TRBV10-3 to TRBJ1-1; D remains ambiguous. The CDR3 is 14 amino acids. V was clipped by 0 bases and J by 4 bases, with 9 bases between them. Germline V lookup: CDR1 ENHRY, CDR2 SYGVKD. The CDR3 spells CAISESGGITEAFF. DNA of the CDR3: TGTGCCATCAGTGAGTCAGGAGGGATCACTGAAGCTTTCTTT.

In this sample, this clone turned up once. This chain uses TRBV10-3 with TRBJ1-2; 7 nucleotides match TRBD1. The CDR3 sequence is 16 residues long. CDR1 ENHRY and CDR2 SYGVKD come from the germline V gene. V was clipped by 0 bases and J by 0 bases; unmatched bases: 4. The CDR3 region has the DNA TGTGCCATCAGTGAGTCGCCGACAGGGTCTAACTATGGCTACACCTTC. Protein product: CAISESPTGSNYGYTF.

The V gene is TRBV19, the J gene TRBJ2-7, with 7 bases matching TRBD1. After removal of 6 bases from V and 2 bases from J, the junction contained 7 bases not matched to a gene. Germline-derived CDR1 and CDR2 are LNHDA and SQIVND (reference sequence). The CDR3 loop spans 14 amino acids. For the CDR3, the DNA is TGTGCCAGTAGCCCTACAGGGGACCCCTACGAGCAGTACTTC. Protein: CASSPTGDPYEQYF.

The chain employs TRBV18 and TRBJ2-2; D may be TRBD1 (6 bases). Trimming removed 3 bases from V and 2 bases from J, with 10 bases in between. Looked up from germline, CDR1 is KGHSH and CDR2 is LQKENI. The CDR3 sequence is 15 residues long. CDR3 DNA: TGTGCCAGCTCACCCGGACAGCTCAACACCGGGGAGCTGTTTTTT. It is translated as CASSPGQLNTGELFF.

This clone was detected a few times. The rearrangement links TRBV3-1 (or the pseudogene TRBV3-2) to TRBJ1-6, with unresolved D. Germline V CDR1 and CDR2: LGHDT, YNNKEL (reference sequence). This CDR3 has 16 residues. V lost 0 bases, J lost 5 bases, and 11 bases lay in between. CDR3 in DNA: TGTGCCAGCAGCCAAGATGCGGCGGTTCATAATTCACCCCTCCACTTT. This encodes CASSQDAAVHNSPLHF.

In this sample, this clone turned up once. This rearrangement joins TRBV9 to TRBJ2-3; 8 nucleotides line up with TRBD1. The germline CDR1 and CDR2 sequences are SGDLS and YYNGEE. The CDR3 totals 13 residues. Trimming at V came to 2 bases and at J to 7 bases, leaving 3 bases not matched to a gene. The CDR3: CASSVDREHTQYF. In DNA, the CDR3 is TGTGCCAGCAGCGTGGACAGGGAACATACGCAGTATTTT.

The CDR3 DNA reads as TGTGCCATCAGTGATGACACGGCGATTGAGCAGTACTTC. Translating it yields CAISDDTAIEQYF. The V and J genes are TRBV10-3 and TRBJ2-7; D uncertain. The CDR3 totals 13 residues. Trimming removed 3 bases at V and 7 bases at J, with 13 bases between. Germline-derived CDR1 and CDR2 are ENHRY and SYGVKD.

V gene TRBV13 combines with J gene TRBJ2-7, with TRBD1 matching over 7 bases. J gave up 10 bases and V 4 bases, and 7 bases lay outside the gene matches. This CDR3 region has 12 residues. Germline-derived CDR1 and CDR2 are PRHDT and FYEKMQ (reference sequence). CDR3 sequence reads: CASSSRQGEQYF. In nucleotides, the CDR3 is TGTGCCAGCAGCTCCCGACAGGGCGAACAGTACTTC.

V and J are TRBV24-1 and TRBJ1-5; D is possibly TRBD1 (5 bases). The CDR3 is 14 residues long. V shed 3 bases and J shed 6 bases, with 11 bases lying between them. Germline CDR1 reads KGHDR; CDR2 reads SFDVKD. In DNA, the CDR3 is TGTGCCACCAGTGATCGTGGGGGGTTTCAGCCCCAGCATTTT. Translating it yields CATSDRGGFQPQHF.

V usage is TRBV11-2 and J usage is TRBJ2-7; 8 bases align to TRBD2. Germline lookup yields CDR1 SGHAT and CDR2 FQNNGV. After removal of 0 bases from V and 9 bases from J, the junction contained 4 bases not matched to a gene. The CDR3 extends over 13 amino acids. This CDR3 reads CASSLDSRGGQYF. In DNA form, the CDR3 reads TGTGCCAGCAGCTTAGACTCCCGGGGGGGGCAGTACTTC.

This clone was observed a handful of times. CDR3 coding DNA: TGTGCCATCAGTGAGTTAGGGAGGACTGGCGAGCAGTACTTC. It yields the protein CAISELGRTGEQYF. The rearrangement joins TRBV10-3 to TRBJ2-7, with D possibly being TRBD2 (6 bases). CDR3 length equals 14 residues. Trimming shortened V by 1 base and J by 6 bases, and 13 bases separated the two germline ends. The germline V gene encodes CDR1 ENHRY and CDR2 SYGVKD.

The chain combines TRBV11-3 with TRBJ2-1; no firm D call. CDR3 length: 13 amino acids. V lost 9 bases and J lost 2, with 11 bases in between. The germline CDR1 and CDR2 sequences are SGHNT and YENEEA. The CDR3 spells CASQNSAYNEQFF. CDR3 bases: TGTGCCAGTCAAAACAGTGCCTACAATGAGCAGTTCTTC.

The CDR3 protein is CASSMDRGNEKLFF. The CDR3 bases are TGTGCCAGCAGTATGGACAGGGGCAATGAAAAACTGTTTTTT. The chain uses TRBV27 and TRBJ1-4, with 9 bases lining up with TRBD1. Germline CDR1 and CDR2: MNHEY and SMNVEV (reference sequence). The CDR3 consists of 14 residues. V shed 5 bases and J 5 bases; nucleotides not matched to a gene: 3.

The rearrangement uses TRBV28 and TRBJ1-6, with 8 bases matching TRBD1. The germline CDR1 and CDR2 sequences are MDHEN and SYDVKM. Trimming took 6 bases from V and 2 from J; bases not matched to a gene: 9. This CDR3 is 17 amino acids long. CDR3 nucleotides: TGTGCCAGCAGGGGGGGGTTGGGACAGGCCTATAATTCACCCCTCCACTTT. Translated: CASRGGLGQAYNSPLHF.

The V call is TRBV27, the J call TRBJ1-5; D is ambiguous. The germline gives CDR1 MNHEY, CDR2 SMNVEV (reference sequence). The ends were cut back, 5 bases at V and 0 bases at J, with 11 bases in the middle. CDR3 length equals 15 residues. The chain's CDR3 is CASSREGYSNQPQHF. The CDR3 coding sequence is TGTGCCAGCAGTCGCGAGGGATATAGCAATCAGCCCCAGCATTTT.

V and J are TRBV5-1 and TRBJ1-3; maybe TRBD1 (5 bases). In germline, CDR1 is SGHRS, CDR2 YFSETQ. The CDR3 extends over 17 amino acids. The germline V and J ends were trimmed by 2 bases and 0 bases, with 15 bases remaining between them. The CDR3 nucleotides are TGCGCCAGCAGCTTCCGTGGCGGCGGGGGCTCTGGAAACACCATATATTTT. Translated, it gives CASSFRGGGGSGNTIYF.

This chain uses TRBV3-1 (or the pseudogene TRBV3-2) with TRBJ2-7; 10 nucleotides agree with TRBD1. The CDR3 sequence is 15 residues long. V was clipped by 4 bases and J by 2 bases; unmatched bases: 5. Germline assignment: CDR1 LGHDT and CDR2 YNNKEL (reference sequence). The CDR3 DNA reads TGTGCCAGCAGCCTTCGGACAGGGGGGGCCTACGAGCAGTACTTC. Protein product: CASSLRTGGAYEQYF.

This chain joins TRBV9 and TRBJ2-3; the match to TRBD1 covers 7 bases. CDR3 length equals 17 residues. In germline, CDR1 is SGDLS, CDR2 YYNGEE. After removal of 4 bases from V and 4 bases from J, the junction contained 15 bases not matched to a gene. CDR3 sequence reads: CASSPTPGTESSDTQYF. In nucleotides, the CDR3 is TGTGCCAGCAGCCCCACACCCGGGACAGAAAGTTCAGATACGCAGTATTTT.

This chain joins TRBV6-2 or TRBV6-3 and TRBJ2-2, with 12 bases that match TRBD2. The CDR3 spans 22 residues. The J segment lost 2 bases and the V segment lost 6 bases, leaving 22 bases of the junction unmatched. The germline V gene has CDR1 MNHEY and CDR2 SVGEGT. CDR3 protein: CASSLSFGLAGSLGRNTGELFF. The CDR3 DNA sequence: TGTGCCAGCAGCCTCTCCTTCGGACTAGCGGGGAGCTTGGGTCGAAACACCGGGGAGCTGTTTTTT.

The J gene is TRBJ2-5, the V gene TRBV3-1 (or the pseudogene TRBV3-2); 11 bases map to TRBD2. This CDR3 comprises 14 residues. Looked up from germline, CDR1 is LGHDT and CDR2 is YNNKEL (reference sequence). The V segment lost 5 bases and the J segment 7 bases; nucleotides outside the gene matches: 6. CDR3 amino acids: CASSETSGGGTQYF. The CDR3 bases are TGTGCCAGCAGCGAAACTAGCGGGGGTGGGACCCAGTACTTC.

This clone has at least ten counts. The chain links TRBV6-1 to TRBJ2-7; D is unclear. Germline lookup yields CDR1 MNHNS and CDR2 SASEGT. The CDR3 has 13 residues. Deletions cut 1 base from V and 1 base from J, with 5 bases between. The CDR3 is CASSEGRSYEQYF. The CDR3 DNA is TGTGCCAGCAGTGAAGGCAGATCCTACGAGCAGTACTTC.

The chain joins TRBV18 to TRBJ2-5, with D uncertain. Germline CDR1 reads KGHSH; CDR2 reads LQKENI. The CDR3 totals 15 residues. Trimming took off 3 bases at V and 0 bases at J, with 11 bases between the two ends. The CDR3 sequence is CASSPVQTYQETQYF. The CDR3 nucleotides read TGTGCCAGCTCACCCGTACAAACGTACCAAGAGACCCAGTACTTC.

The rearrangement uses TRBV19 and TRBJ2-7; TRBD1 matches at 10 bases. The junction had 12 bases not matched to a gene; V was cut back by 5 bases and J by 5 bases. CDR3 length equals 16 residues. CDR1 LNHDA and CDR2 SQIVND come from the germline V gene (reference sequence). The CDR3 nucleotides are TGTGCCAGTAGTGTGGACCCCGGGACAGGGGTAAACGAGCAGTACTTC. Encoded protein: CASSVDPGTGVNEQYF.

This chain connects TRBV12-3 or TRBV12-4 to TRBJ1-2; TRBD1 aligns across 8 bases. This CDR3 region has 13 residues. The ends lost 2 bases at V and 4 bases at J; junction bases unmatched: 0. The CDR3 coding sequence is TGTGCCAGCAGTTTAACAGGGGGCTATGGCTACACCTTC. Translation gives CASSLTGGYGYTF.

The chain is built from TRBV7-6 and TRBJ1-6; no clear D. The V end lost 5 bases, the J end lost 0 bases, and 11 bases lay between the germline ends. Germline V lookup: CDR1 SGHVS, CDR2 FNYEAQ. The CDR3 extends over 16 amino acids. CDR3 nucleotide sequence: TGTGCCAGCAGCCAGAGGTTGAGCTCCTATAATTCACCCCTCCACTTT. Residues: CASSQRLSSYNSPLHF. Using reference TRBV7-6 and TRBJ1-6 for the parts outside the CDR3, the full variable domain is GAGVSQSPRYKVTKRGQDVALRCDPISGHVSLYWYRQALGQGPEFLTYFNYEAQQDKSGLPNDRFSAERPEGSISTLTIQRTEQRDSAMYRCASSQRLSSYNSPLHFGNGTRLTVT.

The chain has TRBV7-3 and TRBJ2-7; 9 positions agree with TRBD2. Per germline, CDR1 SGHTA and CDR2 FQGTGA. Trimming at V came to 5 bases and at J to 0 bases, leaving 5 bases not matched to a gene. The CDR3 loop spans 15 amino acids. The DNA for the CDR3 is TGTGCCAGCAGCACTAGCGGGCAAAGCTCCTACGAGCAGTACTTC. Translating gives CASSTSGQSSYEQYF.

The chain carries TRBV7-9 and TRBJ2-7; the D gene is possibly TRBD2 (6 bases). Germline V lookup: CDR1 SEHNR, CDR2 FQNEAQ (reference sequence). The V gene lost 1 base and the J gene lost 6 bases, with 13 bases spanning the gap. The CDR3 has 14 amino acids. CDR3: CASSLGGGSGEQYF. In nucleotides, the CDR3 is TGTGCCAGCAGCTTAGGAGGAGGGTCAGGCGAGCAGTACTTC.

V usage is TRBV27 and J usage is TRBJ2-5; 14 positions agree with TRBD2. J lost 4 bases, V lost 5 bases, and 6 bases had no gene match. The CDR3 totals 16 residues. Germline V gene lookup returns CDR1 MNHEY and CDR2 SMNVEV (reference sequence). CDR3 amino acids: CASSIGTSGGGETQYF. The CDR3 coding sequence is TGTGCCAGCAGTATAGGGACTAGCGGGGGTGGAGAGACCCAGTACTTC.